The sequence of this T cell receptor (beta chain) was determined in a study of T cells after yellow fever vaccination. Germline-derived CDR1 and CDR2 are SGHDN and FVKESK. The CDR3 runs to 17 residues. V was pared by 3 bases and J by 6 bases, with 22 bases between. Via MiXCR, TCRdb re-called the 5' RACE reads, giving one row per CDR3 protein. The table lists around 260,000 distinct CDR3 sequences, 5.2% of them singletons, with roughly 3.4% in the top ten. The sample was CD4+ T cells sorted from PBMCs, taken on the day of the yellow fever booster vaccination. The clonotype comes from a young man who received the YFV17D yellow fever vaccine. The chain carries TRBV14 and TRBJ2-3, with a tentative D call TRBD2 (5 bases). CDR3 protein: CASSQVLGSDFSDTQYF. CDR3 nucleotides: TGTGCCAGCAGCCAGGTTTTGGGGAGCGACTTCTCCGATACGCAGTATTTT.